The entry below describes one TCR beta chain. This specimen comes from a study of T cells in tumors after PD-1 blockade. The CDR3 loop spans 13 amino acids. The germline gives CDR1 SGHVS, CDR2 FQNEAQ. Trimming stripped 8 bases from V and 5 bases from J, with 15 bases between. Using immunoSEQ multiplex PCR, the repertoire was profiled, and TCRdb retains in-frame clones only, with some absent. The repertoire has about 1,600 clones, less than 75% of them found once; the top ten carry around 35%. The material was tumor tissue, obtained before anti-PD-1 treatment. The V gene is TRBV7-8, the J gene TRBJ2-5, with TRBD1 as a possible D gene (7 bases). This receptor was identified in a human donor with cutaneous squamous cell carcinoma. CDR3 in DNA: TGTGCCAGCGCAGGGGGGAACGGGGAGACCCAGTACTTC. It yields the protein CASAGGNGETQYF.